The 28 T cell receptor beta chains below come from one sample, sequenced in a study of blood T cell repertoires in COVID-19. Libraries were prepared by immunoSEQ multiplex PCR; TCRdb keeps only in-frame clonotypes and omits some of them. This table has 90,000 or so clones, 85% to 90% appearing once. The sequenced sample consisted of peripheral blood. All receptors derive from a human donor in a cohort sampled during active COVID-19.

The V and J genes are TRBV28 and TRBJ1-2, with D maybe TRBD1 (5 bases). CDR1 MDHEN and CDR2 SYDVKM come from the germline V gene. Trimming pared 6 bases from V and 0 bases from J, leaving 17 bases between. The CDR3 is 16 residues long. The CDR3 sequence is CASSVLVGGANYGYTF. DNA for the CDR3: TGTGCCAGCAGCGTTCTCGTGGGGGGGGCTAACTATGGCTACACCTTC.

The chain recombines TRBV3-1 (or the pseudogene TRBV3-2) with TRBJ1-1; 11 nucleotides agree with TRBD1. Germline lookup yields CDR1 LGHDT and CDR2 YNNKEL (reference sequence). The CDR3 consists of 18 residues. The J segment lost 7 bases and the V segment lost 0 bases, leaving 13 bases of the junction unmatched. The CDR3 DNA reads TGTGCCAGCAGCCAAGACCTACCGGGACAGGGGGGCCAGTTTGAAGCTTTCTTT. This encodes CASSQDLPGQGGQFEAFF.

This clone occurred once. This chain uses TRBV24-1 with TRBJ1-5, with 10 positions matching TRBD1. Unmatched junction bases numbered 14, after V lost 3 bases and J lost 4 bases. Germline V gene lookup returns CDR1 KGHDR and CDR2 SFDVKD. CDR3 length: 19 amino acids. This CDR3 reads CATSDKTGTGVGKNQPQHF. CDR3 DNA sequence: TGTGCCACCAGTGATAAAACCGGGACAGGGGTGGGAAAGAATCAGCCCCAGCATTTT.

The chain combines TRBV24-1 with TRBJ2-3; TRBD1 agrees at 9 bases. Looked up from germline, CDR1 is KGHDR and CDR2 is SFDVKD. Trimming took 7 bases from V and 1 from J; bases not matched to a gene: 2. There are 14 residues in the CDR3. CDR3 region: CATSRDRGTDTQYF. CDR3 in DNA: TGTGCCACCAGCCGGGACAGGGGCACAGATACGCAGTATTTT.

The chain carries TRBV12-3 or TRBV12-4 and TRBJ1-1, with D uncertain. The CDR3 is made up of 12 amino acids. V lost 1 base and J 7 bases, leaving 7 bases between the germline ends. CDR3 residues: CASSLGELEAFF. CDR3 DNA: TGTGCCAGCAGTTTAGGGGAGCTTGAAGCTTTCTTT.

V gene TRBV2 combines with J gene TRBJ2-3, with TRBD1 matching 9 bases. CDR1 SNHLY and CDR2 FYNNEI come from the germline V gene. This CDR3 is built from 14 residues. V shed 8 bases, J shed 1 base, and the junction held 4 bases outside the gene matches. The CDR3 sequence: CASGGDRGTDTQYF. CDR3 in DNA: TGTGCCAGCGGAGGGGACAGGGGCACAGATACGCAGTATTTT.

The V and J genes are TRBV19 and TRBJ1-2, with TRBD1 identical over 7 bases. J lost 4 bases, V lost 6 bases, and 8 bases had no gene match. Germline loops: CDR1 LNHDA, CDR2 SQIVND (reference sequence). The CDR3 is 14 residues long. The CDR3 loop is CASRPGQAGYGYTF. The CDR3 region has the DNA TGTGCCAGTAGACCCGGACAGGCAGGCTATGGCTACACCTTC.

The genes are TRBV7-3 and TRBJ2-3; D may be TRBD2 (5 bases). The CDR3 loop spans 14 amino acids. The V and J ends lost 4 bases and 2 bases respectively, with 10 bases between them. Germline V lookup: CDR1 SGHTA, CDR2 FQGTGA. CDR3 DNA: TGTGCCAGCAGCTCCAATAGCGTCACAGATACGCAGTATTTT. This encodes CASSSNSVTDTQYF. Full variable domain (rest looked up from reference TRBV7-3 and TRBJ2-3): GAGVSQTPSNKVTEKGKYVELRCDPISGHTALYWYRQSLGQGPEFLIYFQGTGAADDSGLPNDRFFAVRPEGSVSTLKIQRTERGDSAVYLCASSSNSVTDTQYFGPGTRLTVL.

The rearrangement joins TRBV7-6 to TRBJ2-7; weak D call: TRBD2 (5 bases). The CDR3 sequence is 14 residues long. Trimming pared 0 bases from V and 2 bases from J, leaving 8 bases between. Germline lookup yields CDR1 SGHVS and CDR2 FNYEAQ. CDR3 sequence: CASSLAGEAYEQYF. The CDR3 region has the DNA TGTGCCAGCAGCTTAGCCGGGGAAGCCTACGAGCAGTACTTC.

J is TRBJ2-3 and V is TRBV4-1, with 9 nucleotides matching TRBD2. CDR3 length equals 17 residues. Germline V gene sequence: CDR1 MGHRA, CDR2 YSYEKL. With 0 bases clipped from V and 1 base from J, the junction kept 5 bases outside the gene matches. CDR3 protein: CASSQDPLAGRTDTQYF. In DNA form, the CDR3 reads TGCGCCAGCAGCCAAGATCCCCTAGCGGGACGCACAGATACGCAGTATTTT.

With respect to this clone: This sample also contains other DNA sequences that code for the same CDR3. The chain has TRBV18 and TRBJ2-1; 13 bases line up with TRBD2. Germline V CDR1 and CDR2: KGHSH, LQKENI. The CDR3 consists of 17 residues. V was pared by 4 bases and J by 1 base, with 4 bases of the junction left unmatched. This CDR3 reads CASSLRTSGSSYNEQFF. CDR3 nucleotides: TGTGCCAGCTCACTTCGGACTAGCGGGAGTTCCTACAATGAGCAGTTCTTC.

The V and J genes are TRBV28 and TRBJ2-1, with 7 bases aligning to TRBD1. Germline V gene data show CDR1 as MDHEN and CDR2 as SYDVKM. Trimming took 5 bases from V and 6 from J; bases not matched to a gene: 16. The CDR3 is made up of 17 amino acids. CDR3 sequence reads: CASSHDGRGRGGNEQFF. The CDR3 nucleotides read TGTGCCAGCAGTCACGATGGCAGGGGGAGAGGGGGCAATGAGCAGTTCTTC.

The chain joins TRBV28 to TRBJ2-5, with 10 bases aligning to TRBD1. In germline, CDR1 is MDHEN, CDR2 SYDVKM. The CDR3 runs to 15 residues. V lost 4 bases and J lost 0; bases outside the gene matches: 2. This chain's CDR3 is CASSSDRGYQETQYF. The CDR3 DNA follows: TGTGCCAGCAGTTCGGACAGGGGGTACCAAGAGACCCAGTACTTC.

The rearrangement links TRBV30 to TRBJ2-1; 12 positions agree with TRBD2. Germline CDR1 reads GTSNPN; CDR2 reads SVGIG (reference sequence). V shed 1 base, J shed 10 bases, and the junction held 11 bases outside the gene matches. The CDR3 totals 16 residues. Here the CDR3 reads CAWSAPGLAGMREQFF. The CDR3 DNA is TGTGCCTGGAGTGCTCCGGGACTAGCGGGTATGAGGGAGCAGTTCTTC.

The J gene is TRBJ1-4, the V gene TRBV18; TRBD1 agrees at 7 bases. CDR1 is KGHSH and CDR2 is LQKENI in the germline V gene. With 0 bases clipped from V and 5 bases from J, the junction kept 3 bases outside the gene matches. This CDR3 is built from 15 residues. The CDR3 nucleotides read TGTGCCAGCTCACCACCGTCACAGGGGAATGAAAAACTGTTTTTT. Translating gives CASSPPSQGNEKLFF.

In its sample, this clone was seen a few times. V and J are TRBV2 and TRBJ2-2; TRBD2 matches at 8 bases. The CDR3 runs 16 residues. The trim removed 6 bases at V and 5 bases at J, leaving 11 bases unmatched. The germline V gene has CDR1 SNHLY and CDR2 FYNNEI. The DNA of the CDR3 is TGTGCCAGCAGCCCCCGGGAGGGGACTTTAACCGGGGAGCTGTTTTTT. This gives the protein CASSPREGTLTGELFF.

The count of this clone is one. The gene calls are TRBV7-2 and TRBJ2-5, with TRBD2 matching over 11 bases. Germline V lookup: CDR1 SGHTA, CDR2 FQGNSA. The CDR3 length is 16 residues. Trimming at V came to 4 bases and at J to 4 bases, leaving 8 bases not matched to a gene. The CDR3 bases are TGTGCCAGCAGCTACCGTAGCGGGAGGGCTAGAGAGACCCAGTACTTC. Translated: CASSYRSGRARETQYF.

This clone was found a few times. The V and J genes are TRBV4-1 and TRBJ2-7; 7 bases align to TRBD2. Germline trimming cut 1 base from V and 0 bases from J; bases unmatched to any gene: 3. The length of the CDR3 is 15 residues. Germline loops: CDR1 MGHRA, CDR2 YSYEKL. For the CDR3, the DNA is TGCGCCAGCAGCCAAGGGGGCGGGAGCTCCTACGAGCAGTACTTC. Translated, it gives CASSQGGGSSYEQYF.

This chain uses TRBV19 with TRBJ2-5, with D possibly TRBD2 on 5 matching bases. This CDR3 is built from 16 residues. Germline V gene sequence: CDR1 LNHDA, CDR2 SQIVND (reference sequence). The V and J ends lost 7 bases and 2 bases respectively, with 20 bases between them. CDR3 DNA sequence: TGTGCCAGTAAAGACCCACGAGGGCGTACACAAGAGACCCAGTACTTC. It translates to CASKDPRGRTQETQYF.

The chain couples TRBV18 to TRBJ2-7; the match to TRBD1 covers 10 bases. This CDR3 comprises 15 residues. J gave up 0 bases and V 4 bases, and 3 bases lay outside the gene matches. Germline CDR1 KGHSH, CDR2 LQKENI. DNA of the CDR3: TGTGCCAGCTCACAACGACAGGGGGCCTCCTACGAGCAGTACTTC. Protein: CASSQRQGASYEQYF.

The chain is built from TRBV4-1 and TRBJ2-7, with D possibly being TRBD2 (6 bases). This CDR3 region has 15 residues. Looked up from germline, CDR1 is MGHRA and CDR2 is YSYEKL. The germline V and J ends were trimmed by 1 base and 6 bases, with 16 bases remaining between them. CDR3 sequence reads: CASSQGLQGRGEQYF. DNA of the CDR3: TGCGCCAGCAGCCAAGGACTACAAGGGCGGGGCGAGCAGTACTTC.

J is TRBJ1-1 and V is TRBV6-6; 8 bases fit TRBD1. Germline V lookup: CDR1 MNHNY, CDR2 SVGAGI (reference sequence). The V and J ends lost 2 bases and 5 bases, in that order; junction bases with no gene match: 10. The CDR3 extends over 16 amino acids. CDR3 protein: CASSYPPDRAGTEAFF. CDR3 nucleotides: TGTGCCAGCAGTTACCCTCCGGACAGGGCAGGTACTGAAGCTTTCTTT.

This sequence joins TRBV7-2 and TRBJ2-1; weak D call: TRBD2 (5 bases). The CDR3 sequence is 13 residues long. The V end was cut by 4 bases, the J end by 6 bases, with 10 bases between. Germline CDR1 and CDR2: SGHTA and FQGNSA. As DNA, the CDR3 is TGTGCCAGCAGCTCAACTAGTTTCAATGAGCAGTTCTTC. It is translated as CASSSTSFNEQFF.

This chain links TRBV7-8 with TRBJ2-7, with 7 bases identical to TRBD2. Germline V gives CDR1 SGHVS, CDR2 FQNEAQ. V lost 4 bases, J lost 6 bases, and 12 bases stayed unmatched. The CDR3 is 15 amino acids. The CDR3 DNA follows: TGTGCCAGCAGCTCCCAGCGGAGCGGGAATATCGAGCAGTACTTC. The encoded protein is CASSSQRSGNIEQYF.

This chain joins TRBV18 and TRBJ2-7; TRBD2 matches 16 bases. The CDR3 has 17 residues. In germline, CDR1 is KGHSH, CDR2 LQKENI. J was trimmed by 3 bases and V by 5 bases; bases with no gene match: 7. The chain's CDR3 is CASSSGTSGRAYYEQYF. The CDR3 nucleotides read TGTGCCAGCTCATCCGGGACTAGCGGGAGGGCCTACTACGAGCAGTACTTC.

V is TRBV28 and J is TRBJ2-5, with 10 positions matching TRBD2. Germline CDR1 and CDR2: MDHEN and SYDVKM. J lost 5 bases, V lost 3 bases, and 15 bases had no gene match. CDR3 length equals 18 residues. CDR3 coding DNA: TGTGCCAGCAGTTTTTTCGGAGCGGGAGGGTCTTCCTGGGAGACCCAGTACTTC. Translated: CASSFFGAGGSSWETQYF. Full variable domain (outside the CDR3, taken from reference TRBV28 and TRBJ2-5): DVKVTQSSRYLVKRTGEKVFLECVQDMDHENMFWYRQDPGLGLRLIYFSYDVKMKEKGDIPEGYSVSREKKERFSLILESASTNQTSMYLCASSFFGAGGSSWETQYFGPGTRLLVL.

The chain recombines TRBV7-9 with TRBJ1-1; the D is unclear. Germline lookup yields CDR1 SEHNR and CDR2 FQNEAQ (reference sequence). The CDR3 consists of 13 residues. The V and J ends lost 0 bases and 6 bases respectively, with 8 bases between them. CDR3 amino acids: CASSLAVGAEAFF. The CDR3 coding sequence is TGTGCCAGCAGCTTAGCGGTGGGCGCTGAAGCTTTCTTT. Supplemented by reference TRBV7-9 and TRBJ1-1, the full variable domain reads DTGVSQNPRHKITKRGQNVTFRCDPISEHNRLYWYRQTLGQGPEFLTYFQNEAQLEKSRLLSDRFSAERPKGSFSTLEIQRTEQGDSAMYLCASSLAVGAEAFFGQGTRLTVV.

The chain recombines TRBV29-1 with TRBJ2-1; 7 bases align to TRBD2. The CDR3 length is 12 residues. Germline V gene sequence: CDR1 SQVTM, CDR2 ANQGSEA. With V trimmed by 3 bases and J by 9 bases, 5 bases remained unmatched. CDR3 sequence: CSVDAGDPEQFF. The CDR3 nucleotides read TGCAGCGTTGACGCGGGAGATCCTGAGCAGTTCTTC.